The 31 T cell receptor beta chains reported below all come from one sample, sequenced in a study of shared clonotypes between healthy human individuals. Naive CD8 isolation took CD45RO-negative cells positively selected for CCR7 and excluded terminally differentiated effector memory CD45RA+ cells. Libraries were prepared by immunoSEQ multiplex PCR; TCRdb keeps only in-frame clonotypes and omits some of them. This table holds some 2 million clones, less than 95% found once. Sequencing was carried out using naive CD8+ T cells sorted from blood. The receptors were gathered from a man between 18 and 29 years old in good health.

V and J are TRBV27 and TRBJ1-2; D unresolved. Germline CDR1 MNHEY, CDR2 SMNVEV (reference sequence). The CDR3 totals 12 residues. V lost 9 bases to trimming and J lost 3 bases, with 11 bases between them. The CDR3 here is CARPRRDYGYTF. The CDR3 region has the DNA TGTGCCAGGCCAAGGCGGGACTATGGCTACACCTTC.

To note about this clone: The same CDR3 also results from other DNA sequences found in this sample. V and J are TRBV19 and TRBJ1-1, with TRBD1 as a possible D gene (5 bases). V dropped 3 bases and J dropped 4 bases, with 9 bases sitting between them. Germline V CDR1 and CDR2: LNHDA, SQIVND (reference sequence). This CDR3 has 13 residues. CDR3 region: CASSIGGVTEAFF. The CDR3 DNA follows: TGTGCCAGTAGTATTGGAGGGGTCACTGAAGCTTTCTTT.

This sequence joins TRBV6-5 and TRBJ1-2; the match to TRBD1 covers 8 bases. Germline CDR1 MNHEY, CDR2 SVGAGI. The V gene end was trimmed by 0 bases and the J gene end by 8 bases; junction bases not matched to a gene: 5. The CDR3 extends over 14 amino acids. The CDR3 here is CASSYSAGGSGYTF. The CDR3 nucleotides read TGTGCCAGCAGTTACTCAGCAGGGGGCTCGGGCTACACCTTC.

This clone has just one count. In DNA form, the CDR3 reads TGTGCCAGCAGCCCACCAGGGTTACCAACTGAAGCTTTCTTT. Amino acids: CASSPPGLPTEAFF. The V and J genes are TRBV9 and TRBJ1-1; possible D gene TRBD1, 5 bases. The CDR3 totals 14 residues. Trimming took 4 bases from V and 5 from J, leaving 15 bases between them. The V gene's germline CDR1 is SGDLS and CDR2 YYNGEE. The variable domain in full, with the rest retrieved from reference TRBV9 and TRBJ1-1, is DSGVTQTPKHLITATGQRVTLRCSPRSGDLSVYWYQQSLDQGLQFLIQYYNGEERAKGNILERFSAQQFPDLHSELNLSSLELGDSALYFCASSPPGLPTEAFFGQGTRLTVV.

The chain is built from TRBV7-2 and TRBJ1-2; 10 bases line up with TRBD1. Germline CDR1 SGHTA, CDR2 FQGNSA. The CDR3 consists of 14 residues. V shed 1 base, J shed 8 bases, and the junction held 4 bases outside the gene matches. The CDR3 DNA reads TGTGCCAGCAGCTTAGTTGGGACAGGGGACGGCTACACCTTC. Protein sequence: CASSLVGTGDGYTF.

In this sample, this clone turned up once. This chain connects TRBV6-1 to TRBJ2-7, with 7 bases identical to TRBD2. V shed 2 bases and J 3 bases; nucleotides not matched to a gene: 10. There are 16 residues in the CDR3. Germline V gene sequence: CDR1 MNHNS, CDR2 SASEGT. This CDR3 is CASSENWDYMGYEQYF. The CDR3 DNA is TGTGCCAGCAGTGAAAACTGGGACTACATGGGCTACGAGCAGTACTTC.

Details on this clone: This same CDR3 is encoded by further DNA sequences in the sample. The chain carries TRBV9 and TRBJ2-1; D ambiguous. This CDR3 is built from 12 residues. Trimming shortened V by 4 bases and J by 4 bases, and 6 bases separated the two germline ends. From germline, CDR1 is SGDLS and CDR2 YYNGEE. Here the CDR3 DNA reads TGTGCCAGCAGCCCCAGTTACAATGAGCAGTTCTTC. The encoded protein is CASSPSYNEQFF.

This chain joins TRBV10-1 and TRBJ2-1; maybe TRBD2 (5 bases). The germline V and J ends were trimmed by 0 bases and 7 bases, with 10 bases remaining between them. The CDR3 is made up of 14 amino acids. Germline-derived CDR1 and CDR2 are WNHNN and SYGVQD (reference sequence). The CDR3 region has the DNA TGCGCCAGCAGTGAGTCGACTCCGGGGAATGAGCAGTTCTTC. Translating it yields CASSESTPGNEQFF.

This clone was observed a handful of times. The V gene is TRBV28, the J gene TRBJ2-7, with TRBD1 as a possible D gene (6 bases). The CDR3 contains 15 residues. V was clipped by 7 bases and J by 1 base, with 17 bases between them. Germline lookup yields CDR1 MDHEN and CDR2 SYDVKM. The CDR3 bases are TGTGCCAGCATAAGAACAGGGAAGGCGTCCTACGAGCAGTACTTC. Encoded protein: CASIRTGKASYEQYF.

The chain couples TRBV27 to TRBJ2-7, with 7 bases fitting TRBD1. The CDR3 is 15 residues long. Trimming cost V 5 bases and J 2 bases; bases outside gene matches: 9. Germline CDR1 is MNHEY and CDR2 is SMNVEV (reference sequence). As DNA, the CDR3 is TGTGCCAGCAGTATTGGGACAGCGAACCCCTACGAGCAGTACTTC. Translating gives CASSIGTANPYEQYF.

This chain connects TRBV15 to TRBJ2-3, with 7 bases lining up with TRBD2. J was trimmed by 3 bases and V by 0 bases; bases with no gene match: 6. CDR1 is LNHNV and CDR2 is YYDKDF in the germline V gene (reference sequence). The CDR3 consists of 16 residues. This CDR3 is CATSRDRAGWTDTQYF. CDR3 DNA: TGTGCCACCAGCAGAGATCGAGCGGGGTGGACAGATACGCAGTATTTT.

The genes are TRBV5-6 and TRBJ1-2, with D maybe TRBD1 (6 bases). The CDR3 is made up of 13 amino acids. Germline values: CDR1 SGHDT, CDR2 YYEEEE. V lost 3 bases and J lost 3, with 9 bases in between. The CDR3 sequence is CASSSQGYYGYTF. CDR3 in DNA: TGTGCCAGCAGCTCACAGGGTTACTATGGCTACACCTTC.

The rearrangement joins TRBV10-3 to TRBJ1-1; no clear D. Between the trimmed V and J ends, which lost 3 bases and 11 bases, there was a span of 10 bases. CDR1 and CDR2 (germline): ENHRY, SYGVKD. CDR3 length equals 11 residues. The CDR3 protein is CAISDNIEAFF. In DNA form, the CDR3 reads TGTGCCATCAGTGATAACATCGAGGCTTTCTTT.

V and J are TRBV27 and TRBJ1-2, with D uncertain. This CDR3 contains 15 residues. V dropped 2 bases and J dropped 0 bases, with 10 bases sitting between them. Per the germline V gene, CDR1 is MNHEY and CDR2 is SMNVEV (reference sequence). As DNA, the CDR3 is TGTGCCAGCAGTTTAAGCGCATACGCTAACTATGGCTACACCTTC. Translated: CASSLSAYANYGYTF.

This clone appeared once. The CDR3 sequence: CASRDSGDPQETQYF. As DNA, the CDR3 is TGTGCCAGCAGGGACTCTGGGGACCCGCAAGAGACCCAGTACTTC. J is TRBJ2-5 and V is TRBV7-9; D is possibly TRBD1 or TRBD2 (5 bases each). V gave up 6 bases and J gave up 2 bases, with 16 bases separating them. The CDR3 runs 15 residues. CDR1 is SEHNR, CDR2 FQNEAQ, per germline (reference sequence). The variable domain in full, completed from reference TRBV7-9 and TRBJ2-5, reads DTGVSQNPRHKITKRGQNVTFRCDPISEHNRLYWYRQTLGQGPEFLTYFQNEAQLEKSRLLSDRFSAERPKGSFSTLEIQRTEQGDSAMYLCASRDSGDPQETQYFGPGTRLLVL.

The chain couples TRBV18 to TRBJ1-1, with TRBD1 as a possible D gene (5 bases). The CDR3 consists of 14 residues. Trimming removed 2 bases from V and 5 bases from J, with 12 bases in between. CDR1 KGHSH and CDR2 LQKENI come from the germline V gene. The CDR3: CASSPEGEWTEAFF. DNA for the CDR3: TGTGCCAGCTCACCAGAAGGGGAATGGACTGAAGCTTTCTTT.

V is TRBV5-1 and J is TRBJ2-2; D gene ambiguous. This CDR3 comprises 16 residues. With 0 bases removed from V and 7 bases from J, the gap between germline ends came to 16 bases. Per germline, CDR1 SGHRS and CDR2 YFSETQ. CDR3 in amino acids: CASSLEVPYFGGELFF. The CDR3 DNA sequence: TGCGCCAGCAGCTTGGAAGTGCCGTACTTTGGCGGGGAGCTGTTTTTT.

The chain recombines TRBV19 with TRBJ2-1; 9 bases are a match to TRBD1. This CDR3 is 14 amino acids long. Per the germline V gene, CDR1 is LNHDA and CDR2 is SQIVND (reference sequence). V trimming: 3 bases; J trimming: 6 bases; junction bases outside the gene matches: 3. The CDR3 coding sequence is TGTGCCAGTAGTATCGGACAGGGGATCAATGAGCAGTTCTTC. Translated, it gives CASSIGQGINEQFF.

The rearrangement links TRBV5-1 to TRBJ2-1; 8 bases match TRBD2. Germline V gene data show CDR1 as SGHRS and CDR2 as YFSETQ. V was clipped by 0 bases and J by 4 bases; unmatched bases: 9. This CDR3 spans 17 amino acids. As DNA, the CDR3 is TGCGCCAGCAGCTTGGCCTTTGGCGGGGGGTTGTACAATGAGCAGTTCTTC. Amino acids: CASSLAFGGGLYNEQFF.

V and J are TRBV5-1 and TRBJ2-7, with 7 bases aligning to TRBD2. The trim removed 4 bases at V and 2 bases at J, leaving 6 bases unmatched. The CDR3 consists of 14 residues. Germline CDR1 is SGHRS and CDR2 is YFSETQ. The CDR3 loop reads CASSPRGETYEQYF. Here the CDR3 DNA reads TGCGCCAGCAGCCCACGGGGGGAAACCTACGAGCAGTACTTC.

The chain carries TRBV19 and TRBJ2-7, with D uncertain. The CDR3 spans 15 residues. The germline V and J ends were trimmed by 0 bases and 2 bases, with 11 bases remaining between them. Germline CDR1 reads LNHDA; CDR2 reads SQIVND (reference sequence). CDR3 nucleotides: TGTGCCAGTAGTATAGAGACGGATGGGGCCTACGAGCAGTACTTC. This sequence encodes CASSIETDGAYEQYF.

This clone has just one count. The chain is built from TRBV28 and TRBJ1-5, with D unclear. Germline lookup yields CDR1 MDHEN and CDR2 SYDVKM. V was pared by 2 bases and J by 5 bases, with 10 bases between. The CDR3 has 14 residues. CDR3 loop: CASSLVGSDQPQHF. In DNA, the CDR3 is TGTGCCAGCAGTTTAGTAGGGAGCGATCAGCCCCAGCATTTT. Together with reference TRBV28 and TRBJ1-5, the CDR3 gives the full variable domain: DVKVTQSSRYLVKRTGEKVFLECVQDMDHENMFWYRQDPGLGLRLIYFSYDVKMKEKGDIPEGYSVSREKKERFSLILESASTNQTSMYLCASSLVGSDQPQHFGDGTRLSIL.

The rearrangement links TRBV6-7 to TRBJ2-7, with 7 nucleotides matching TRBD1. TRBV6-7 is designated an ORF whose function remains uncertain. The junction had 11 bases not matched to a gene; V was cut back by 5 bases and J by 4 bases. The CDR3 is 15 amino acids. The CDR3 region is CASSDAGTERYEQYF. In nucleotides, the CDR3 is TGTGCCAGCAGTGACGCCGGGACAGAAAGGTACGAGCAGTACTTC.

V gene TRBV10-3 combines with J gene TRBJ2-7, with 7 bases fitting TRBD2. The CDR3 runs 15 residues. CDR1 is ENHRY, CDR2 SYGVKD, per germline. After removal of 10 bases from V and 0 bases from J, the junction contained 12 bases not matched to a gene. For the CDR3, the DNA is TGTGCCACCGGCTTTGTTAAGCGGGGCTCCTACGAGCAGTACTTC. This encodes CATGFVKRGSYEQYF.

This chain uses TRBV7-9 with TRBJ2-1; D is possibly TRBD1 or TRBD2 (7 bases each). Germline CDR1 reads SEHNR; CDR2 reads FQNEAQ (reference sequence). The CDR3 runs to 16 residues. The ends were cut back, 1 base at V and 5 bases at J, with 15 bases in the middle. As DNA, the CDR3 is TGTGCCAGCAGCTTAGTGGGAGGGGGCGCGCACAATGAGCAGTTCTTC. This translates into CASSLVGGGAHNEQFF.

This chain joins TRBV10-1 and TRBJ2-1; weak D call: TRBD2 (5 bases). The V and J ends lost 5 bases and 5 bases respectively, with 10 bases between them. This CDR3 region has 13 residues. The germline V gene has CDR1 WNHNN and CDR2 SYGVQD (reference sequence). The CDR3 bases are TGCGCCAGCAGTTCTAGCAGTCACAATGAGCAGTTCTTC. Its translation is CASSSSSHNEQFF.

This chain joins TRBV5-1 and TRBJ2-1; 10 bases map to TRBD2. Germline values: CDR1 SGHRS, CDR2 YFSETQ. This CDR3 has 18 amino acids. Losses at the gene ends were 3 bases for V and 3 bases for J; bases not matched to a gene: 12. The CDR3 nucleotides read TGCGCCAGCAGCTACACAACGCCGGGACTAGCGTACTACAATGAGCAGTTCTTC. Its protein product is CASSYTTPGLAYYNEQFF. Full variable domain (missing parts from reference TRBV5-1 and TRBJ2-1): KAGVTQTPRYLIKTRGQQVTLSCSPISGHRSVSWYQQTPGQGLQFLFEYFSETQRNKGNFPGRFSGRQFSNSRSEMNVSTLELGDSALYLCASSYTTPGLAYYNEQFFGPGTRLTVL.

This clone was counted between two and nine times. CDR3 coding DNA: TGTGCCTGGGAGCAGGGTGACACTGAAGCTTTCTTT. This encodes CAWEQGDTEAFF. This chain connects TRBV30 to TRBJ1-1, with TRBD1 as a possible D gene (5 bases). Germline values: CDR1 GTSNPN, CDR2 SVGIG (reference sequence). V lost 5 bases and J lost 3, with 10 bases in between. There are 12 residues in the CDR3.

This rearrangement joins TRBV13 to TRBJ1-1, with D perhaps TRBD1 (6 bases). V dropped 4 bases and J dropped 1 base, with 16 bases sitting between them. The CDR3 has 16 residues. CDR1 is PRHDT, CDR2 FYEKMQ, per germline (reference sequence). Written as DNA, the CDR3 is TGTGCCAGCAGCTCCCACAGGGAATCGGAGAACACTGAAGCTTTCTTT. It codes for CASSSHRESENTEAFF.

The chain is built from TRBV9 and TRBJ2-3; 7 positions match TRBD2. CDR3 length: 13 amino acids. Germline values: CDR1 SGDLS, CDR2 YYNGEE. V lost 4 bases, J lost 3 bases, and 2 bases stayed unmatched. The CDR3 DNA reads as TGTGCCAGCAGCCAGCGGGGTACAGATACGCAGTATTTT. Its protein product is CASSQRGTDTQYF.

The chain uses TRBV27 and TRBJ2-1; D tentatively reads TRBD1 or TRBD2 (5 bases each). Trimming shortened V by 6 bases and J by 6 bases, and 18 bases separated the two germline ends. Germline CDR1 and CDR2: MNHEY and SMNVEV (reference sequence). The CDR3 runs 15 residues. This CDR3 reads CASSPGTLARNEQFF. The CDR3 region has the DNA TGTGCCAGCAGCCCCGGGACCCTTGCGCGCAATGAGCAGTTCTTC.